This T cell receptor (beta chain) was found in a study of CD8 T cells in ankylosing spondylitis. Study results and limitations: Clones tied to disease were said to be significantly enriched in matched ankylosing spondylitis synovial fluid. Ankylosing spondylitis blood appeared to be characterized by a TCR beta motif of under ten highly homologous variants.

Germline-derived CDR1 and CDR2 are SGHVS and FQNEAQ. J gave up 4 bases and V 5 bases, and 7 bases lay outside the gene matches. CDR3 length: 14 residues. Details on this clonotype: Antigen unknown.

As the method for making TCR beta libraries, quantitative 5'-RACE with molecular barcodes was used. Each CDR3 protein gets one entry after TCRdb re-called the 5' RACE reads with MiXCR. Of more than 250,000 distinct CDR3 sequences listed, less than 9.5% are singletons. Sequencing was carried out using blood, either unsorted or a sorted T cell fraction (not recorded which). The origin of this receptor is a male donor with ankylosing spondylitis. The rearrangement joins TRBV7-8 to TRBJ1-2; 7 bases agree with TRBD1. In nucleotides, the CDR3 is TGTGCCAGCAGCATTATGACAGGGTCCTATGGCTACACCTTC. It yields the protein CASSIMTGSYGYTF. The variable domain in full, with the rest retrieved from reference TRBV7-8 and TRBJ1-2, is GAGVSQSPRYKVAKRGQDVALRCDPISGHVSLFWYQQALGQGPEFLTYFQNEAQLDKSGLPSDRFFAERPEGSVSTLKIQRTQQEDSAVYLCASSIMTGSYGYTFGSGTRLTVV.